This note documents a single T cell receptor beta chain sequence. The antigen it recognizes is unknown. The record has no base qualities; no much larger clone is one base away. TCRbeta CDR3 regions were amplified from genomic DNA using the immunoSEQ Assay, a bias-controlled multiplex PCR. As for the original processing: The number of nucleated cells in each sample was estimated by amplification of reference gene primers within the assay. To quantify the absolute abundance of each unique TCRbeta CDR3 rearrangement, sequence reads were collapsed and filtered. For each sample, productive Simpson clonality was calculated as the square root of Simpson's diversity index over productive rearrangements. TCRdb carries this immuneACCESS record with in-frame sequences only. Its versions omit some clonotypes, under half of them owing to an unresolved V gene in the studies checked, with the rest unexplained. Clone size and the V and J calls come from that table; the DNA yielded D and trimming. In this sample the table shows roughly 150,000 clones, 80% to 85% of which occur a single time. The top ten hold about 10% of the sample.

Whole blood was collected in K2EDTA tubes by collaborating institutions according to the institutions' own protocols. For TCRbeta analysis, collaborators shipped samples as frozen whole blood, isolated PBMCs, or DNA extracted from either of those sample types. These data are taken from a study of blood T cell repertoires in COVID-19 (TCRdb year 2020). Broadly, across the study: Samples from collaborators originated in the United States, Italy and Spain and spanned both the acute and convalescent phases of COVID-19. The samples were drawn from two sources: the first 160 participants of the ongoing ImmuneRACE study, and 1,254 subjects contributed by 6 global collaborators. Nearly every sample came with metadata listing a de-identified subject ID, COVID-19 status, age in years and sex. The material from the prospective study consisted of cDNA or gDNA derived from T cells, B-cell-depleted T cells, or PBMCs. Deeply sampled blood TCRbeta repertoires from subjects exposed to, actively infected with, or recovered from COVID-19 were included in the dataset. The repertoires were released in a freely available public database intended as a resource for research on the immune response to SARS-CoV-2. Where available, HLA class I and class II types were obtained from metadata supplied by the sample provider rather than from assay-based typing.

General study outcomes and caveats: Clinical and demographic metadata were provided uncurated, with the amount varying by source and participant.

The clonotype originates from a woman of 80 years or more with active or convalescent COVID-19. Sequenced material: peripheral blood.

The sequenced DNA is TGTGCCAGCAGCCCCATGACTAGCGGGGGTCTCATTTCGGGGGCCAACGTCCTGACTTTC. This is translated as CASSPMTSGGLISGANVLTF. This receptor chain uses TRBV7-3 and TRBJ2-6, with 12 bases matching TRBD2. CDR1 is given as SGHTA and CDR2 as FQGTGA, both from the germline V gene. The V end gives up 5 bases and the J end 4 bases, leaving 15 bases in the junction not matched to a gene. The CDR3 has 20 amino acids, counting the end cysteine and phenylalanine. The CDR3 DNA has 60 bases and is translated from base 1.